A selection of T cell receptor beta chains follows, all from one sample in a study of blood T cell repertoires in COVID-19. Libraries were prepared by immunoSEQ multiplex PCR; TCRdb keeps only in-frame clonotypes and omits some of them. This sample carries some 19,000 clones, 82% of them seen once, and the ten largest clones take roughly 5.5%. Source material: peripheral blood. The receptors here all came from a human donor in a cohort sampled during active COVID-19. Each CDR3 is given with its conserved first and last residue. D genes are given only for firm matches. A row's size may be missing; if present it is once, few, many or a size class.

clone_size	cdr3_length	v_call	j_call	d_call	cdr3_nt	cdr3_aa
-	11	TRBV6-5	TRBJ1-2	-	TGTGCCAGCAAAACTTCCGTGGGGGGCACCTTC	CASKTSVGGTF
-	13	TRBV3-1/TRBV3-2	TRBJ1-1	-	TGTGCCAGCAGCCAAGGGGGGACTGTTGAAGCTTTCTTT	CASSQGGTVEAFF
-	14	TRBV6-5	TRBJ1-5	-	TGTGCCAGCAGTTCGTCCCGAGCGGATCAGCCCCAGCATTTT	CASSSSRADQPQHF
-	16	TRBV28	TRBJ2-2	TRBD2	TGTGCCAGCACTTTCCAGGGACTAGCGGGAGCCGGGGAGCTATTTTTT	CASTFQGLAGAGELFF
-	17	TRBV28	TRBJ2-5	TRBD2	TGTGCCATTTCCCCCACCCTCTGGCGGGAGGGCCATGAGACCCAGTACTTC	CAISPTLWREGHETQYF
-	16	TRBV24-1	TRBJ2-5	-	TGTGCCACCAGTGATTTGTTGCCAGGGCGGCAAGAGACCCAGTACTTC	CATSDLLPGRQETQYF
-	16	TRBV5-1	TRBJ1-2	TRBD1	TGCGCCAGCAGCTGGAGTACAGGGGCGGGTATCTATGGCTACACCTTC	CASSWSTGAGIYGYTF
-	14	TRBV7-2	TRBJ2-1	TRBD2	TGTGCCAGCAGCCTAGCGGGAGGGCCTAATGAGCAGTTCTTC	CASSLAGGPNEQFF
-	17	TRBV20-1	TRBJ1-2	TRBD1	TGCAGTGCTAGTTTGTTCGGGGTAATGACAGGGAGTCGCGGCTACACCTTC	CSASLFGVMTGSRGYTF
-	16	TRBV5-1	TRBJ2-7	-	TGCGCCAGCAGTTATGAGGAGGGTTTGGGATCCTACGAGCAGTACTTC	CASSYEEGLGSYEQYF
medium-sized	14	TRBV24-1	TRBJ2-5	TRBD2	TGTGCCACCAGTGCCCTAGCGGAACAAGAGACCCAGTACTTC	CATSALAEQETQYF
-	15	TRBV13	TRBJ1-2	-	TGTGCCAGCAGCTTATATGGCGGAAACTACTATGGCTACACCTTC	CASSLYGGNYYGYTF
-	18	TRBV19	TRBJ2-2	-	TGTGCCAGTAGTCTTCAACCTGAGAGACTAACGAACACCGGGGAGCTGTTTTTT	CASSLQPERLTNTGELFF
-	12	TRBV28	TRBJ2-7	-	TGTGCCAGCAGTCTAGGCGTCGGGGAGCAGTACTTC	CASSLGVGEQYF
-	15	TRBV5-1	TRBJ2-3	TRBD2	TGCGCCAGCAGTCCCGTAGCGGGGAGCACAGATACGCAGTATTTT	CASSPVAGSTDTQYF
-	12	TRBV29-1	TRBJ2-7	TRBD1	TGCAGCGCCGGGACAGGGACCTACGAGCAGTACTTC	CSAGTGTYEQYF
-	15	TRBV5-1	TRBJ1-4	TRBD1	TGCGCCAGCAGCCCGCGACAGGGAAATAATGAAAAACTGTTTTTT	CASSPRQGNNEKLFF
-	13	TRBV4-3	TRBJ2-7	-	TGCGCCAGCAGCCGGGCCTCCAATTACGAGCAGTACTTC	CASSRASNYEQYF
few	12	TRBV3-1/TRBV3-2	TRBJ2-1	-	TGTGCCAGCAGCCTCGGGGGAGGTGAGCAGTTCTTC	CASSLGGGEQFF
-	15	TRBV27	TRBJ1-2	-	TGTGCCAGCGGCCAAAACTCCCAGGGTTTGTATGGCTACACCTTC	CASGQNSQGLYGYTF
-	13	TRBV25-1	TRBJ2-3	-	TGTGCCAGCAGTGTCGGGGTCACAGATACGCAGTATTTT	CASSVGVTDTQYF
-	14	TRBV10-2	TRBJ1-5	-	TGCGCCAGCAGTGATGAAGGGGTTCATCAGCCCCAGCATTTT	CASSDEGVHQPQHF
-	16	TRBV18	TRBJ1-1	-	TGTGCCAGCTCACCCGGTCAGACTAGGGCTAGAACTGAAGCTTTCTTT	CASSPGQTRARTEAFF
-	15	TRBV4-2	TRBJ2-7	TRBD2	TGTGCCAGCAGCCAAGAGGCGGGACTACCGTACGAGCAGTACTTC	CASSQEAGLPYEQYF
-	14	TRBV27	TRBJ2-1	-	TGTGCCAGCGGGAGGACCGGTGCCTACAATGAGCAGTTCTTC	CASGRTGAYNEQFF
-	16	TRBV19	TRBJ2-7	TRBD2	TGTGCCAGTAGTATTCGGTCTAGCGGTAACCCTCACGAGCAGTACTTC	CASSIRSSGNPHEQYF
-	17	TRBV7-6	TRBJ2-3	-	TGTGCCAGCAGCCCTCCCGGGTTATACGTTAGGACAGATACGCAGTATTTT	CASSPPGLYVRTDTQYF
-	14	TRBV27	TRBJ1-3	-	TGTGCCAGCAGTTTATCAGGGCGGGAAAAGACCATATATTTT	CASSLSGREKTIYF
-	16	TRBV28	TRBJ2-7	-	TGTGCCAGCAGCCCACCCCCATACTTTACCTCCTACGAGCAGTACTTC	CASSPPPYFTSYEQYF
-	14	TRBV6-6	TRBJ1-1	TRBD1	TGTGCCAGCAGTGAGACAGGGGGGATTACTGAAGCTTTCTTT	CASSETGGITEAFF
-	13	TRBV12-3/TRBV12-4	TRBJ2-1	TRBD2	TGTGCCACTCAACTAGCGGGTGACAATGAGCAGTTCTTC	CATQLAGDNEQFF
-	17	TRBV5-6	TRBJ2-6	TRBD1	TGTGCCAGCAGCTCCGGGACAGGGGTAGCTGGGGCCAACGTCCTGACTTTC	CASSSGTGVAGANVLTF
-	15	TRBV19	TRBJ1-6	TRBD1	TGTGCCAGTAGTCGGACAGGGGGTTTTAATTCACCCCTCCACTTT	CASSRTGGFNSPLHF
-	11	TRBV20-1	TRBJ2-7	-	TGCAGTGCTAGAGATTTCCGCGAGCAGTACTTC	CSARDFREQYF
-	15	TRBV28	TRBJ1-2	TRBD1	TGTGCCATCAGGATCGGGACAGGGGGCGCGGAGGGCTACACCTTC	CAIRIGTGGAEGYTF
-	15	TRBV28	TRBJ1-6	TRBD1	TGTGCCAGCAGCCAACAGGACAGGGACAATTCACCCCTCCACTTT	CASSQQDRDNSPLHF
-	17	TRBV5-1	TRBJ2-5	TRBD2	TGCGCCAGCAGCTTGGGGCAACTAGCGGGAGGCCAGGAGACCCAGTACTTC	CASSLGQLAGGQETQYF
few	17	TRBV15	TRBJ2-1	-	TGTGCCACCAGCAGAGGAATCTCCGGGACTTCCTACAATGAGCAGTTCTTC	CATSRGISGTSYNEQFF
-	15	TRBV6-5	TRBJ2-7	TRBD1	TGTGCCAGCAGTTCCCCGGACAGGGGAACCTACGAGCAGTACTTC	CASSSPDRGTYEQYF
-	15	TRBV6-4	TRBJ2-6	-	TGTGCCAGCAGTGACTCGAGCTCTGGGGCCAACGTCCTGACTTTC	CASSDSSSGANVLTF
-	15	TRBV7-2	TRBJ1-5	TRBD1	TGTGCCAGCAGCTGGACAGGGTTAAGCAATCAGCCCCAGCATTTT	CASSWTGLSNQPQHF
-	16	TRBV6-2/TRBV6-3	TRBJ2-7	TRBD1	TGTGCCAGCAGTTACCGGTGGGGACAGGGGCTCTACGAGCAGTACTTC	CASSYRWGQGLYEQYF
-	18	TRBV28	TRBJ2-1	TRBD1	TGTGCCAGCAGCCGTCGGGGACAGGTCAAATCCTCCTACAATGAGCAGTTCTTC	CASSRRGQVKSSYNEQFF
-	15	TRBV18	TRBJ2-4	-	TGTGCCAGCTCACCCCGGACTTTAGCCAAAAACATTCAGTACTTC	CASSPRTLAKNIQYF
-	16	TRBV23-1	TRBJ1-1	-	TGCGCCATCGGGGGGGGTCAGGGTACTACCCAACCTGAAGCTTTCTTT	CAIGGGQGTTQPEAFF
-	15	TRBV11-1	TRBJ1-1	TRBD1	TGTGCCAGCAGCTTGCGGACAGGGGTGAACCCTGAAGCTTTCTTT	CASSLRTGVNPEAFF
-	17	TRBV9	TRBJ2-3	-	TGTGCCAGCAGCGTAGGACGGGGAGGACCAAGCACAGATACGCAGTATTTT	CASSVGRGGPSTDTQYF
-	14	TRBV19	TRBJ1-1	TRBD1	TGTGCCAGTAGTATTAGGGGGCAGGCCACTGAAGCTTTCTTT	CASSIRGQATEAFF
-	16	TRBV6-4	TRBJ2-1	TRBD2	TGTGCCAGCAGTGACACAGGTAGCGGCGGGGGCAATGAGCAGTTCTTC	CASSDTGSGGGNEQFF
-	15	TRBV10-3	TRBJ2-1	-	TGTGCCATCAGTGGAATACGACTAGCCTACAATGAGCAGTTCTTC	CAISGIRLAYNEQFF
-	14	TRBV11-2	TRBJ2-7	-	TGTGCCAGCAGCTTTTTAACAGGGTTTGGCGAGCAGTACTTC	CASSFLTGFGEQYF
-	13	TRBV19	TRBJ2-2	-	TGTGCCGGAGGCCGGAGGGGTACCGGGGAGCTGTTTTTT	CAGGRRGTGELFF